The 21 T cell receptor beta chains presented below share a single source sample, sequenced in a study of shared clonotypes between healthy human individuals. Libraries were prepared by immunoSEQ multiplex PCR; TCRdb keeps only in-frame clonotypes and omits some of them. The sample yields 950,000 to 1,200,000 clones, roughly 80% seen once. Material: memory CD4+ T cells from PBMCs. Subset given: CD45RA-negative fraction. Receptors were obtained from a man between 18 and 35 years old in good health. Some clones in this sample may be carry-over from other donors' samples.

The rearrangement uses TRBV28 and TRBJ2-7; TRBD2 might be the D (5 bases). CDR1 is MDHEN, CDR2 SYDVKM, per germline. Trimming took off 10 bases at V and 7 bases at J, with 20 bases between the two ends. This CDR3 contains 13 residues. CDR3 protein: CATEKRAPGEQYF. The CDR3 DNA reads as TGTGCCACCGAGAAACGCGCCCCGGGGGAGCAGTACTTC.

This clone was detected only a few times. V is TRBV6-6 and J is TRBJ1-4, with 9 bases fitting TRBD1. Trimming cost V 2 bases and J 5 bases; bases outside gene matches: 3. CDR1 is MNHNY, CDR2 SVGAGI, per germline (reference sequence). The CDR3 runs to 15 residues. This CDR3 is CASSYLGQGNEKLFF. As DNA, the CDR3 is TGTGCCAGCAGTTACCTGGGACAGGGAAATGAAAAACTGTTTTTT.

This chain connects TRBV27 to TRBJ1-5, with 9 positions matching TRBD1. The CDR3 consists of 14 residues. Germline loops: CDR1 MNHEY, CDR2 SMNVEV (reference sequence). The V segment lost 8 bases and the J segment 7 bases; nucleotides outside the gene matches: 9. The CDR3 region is CASGWTGDKQPQHF. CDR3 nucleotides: TGTGCCAGCGGTTGGACAGGGGACAAACAGCCCCAGCATTTT.

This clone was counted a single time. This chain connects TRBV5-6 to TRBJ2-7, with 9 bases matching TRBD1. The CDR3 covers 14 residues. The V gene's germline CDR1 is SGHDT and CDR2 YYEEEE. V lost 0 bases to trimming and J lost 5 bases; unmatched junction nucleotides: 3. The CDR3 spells CASSLAGDRDEQYF. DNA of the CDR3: TGTGCCAGCAGCTTGGCCGGGGACAGGGACGAGCAGTACTTC.

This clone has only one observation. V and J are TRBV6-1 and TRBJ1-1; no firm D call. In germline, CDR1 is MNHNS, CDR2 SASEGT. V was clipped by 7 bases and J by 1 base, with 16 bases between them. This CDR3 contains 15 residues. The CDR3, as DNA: TGTGCCAGCAAGGTTACACCTGGAAGGAACACTGAAGCTTTCTTT. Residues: CASKVTPGRNTEAFF.

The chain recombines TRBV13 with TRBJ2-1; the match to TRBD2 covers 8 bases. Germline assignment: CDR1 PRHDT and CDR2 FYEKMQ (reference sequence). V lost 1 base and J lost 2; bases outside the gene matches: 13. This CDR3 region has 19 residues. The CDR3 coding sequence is TGTGCCAGCAGCTTAGACTCAATACTAGCGGATAAAACCTACAATGAGCAGTTCTTC. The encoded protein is CASSLDSILADKTYNEQFF.

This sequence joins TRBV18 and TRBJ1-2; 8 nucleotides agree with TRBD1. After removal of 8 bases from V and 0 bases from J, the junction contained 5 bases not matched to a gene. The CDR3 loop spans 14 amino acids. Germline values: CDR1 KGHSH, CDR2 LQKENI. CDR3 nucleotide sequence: TGTGCCAGCCAAACAGGGGGAACTAACTATGGCTACACCTTC. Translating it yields CASQTGGTNYGYTF.

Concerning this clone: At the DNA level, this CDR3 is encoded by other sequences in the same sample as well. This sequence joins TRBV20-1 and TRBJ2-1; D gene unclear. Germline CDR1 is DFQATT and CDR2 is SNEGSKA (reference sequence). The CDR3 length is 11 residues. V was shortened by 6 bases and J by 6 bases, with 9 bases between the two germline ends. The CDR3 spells CSAPGPNEQFF. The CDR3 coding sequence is TGCAGTGCCCCGGGCCCCAATGAGCAGTTCTTC.

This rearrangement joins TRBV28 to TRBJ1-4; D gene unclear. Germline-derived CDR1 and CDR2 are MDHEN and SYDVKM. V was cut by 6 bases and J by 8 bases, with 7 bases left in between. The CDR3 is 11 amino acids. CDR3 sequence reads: CASRSFEKLFF. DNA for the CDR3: TGTGCCAGCAGATCTTTCGAAAAACTGTTTTTT.

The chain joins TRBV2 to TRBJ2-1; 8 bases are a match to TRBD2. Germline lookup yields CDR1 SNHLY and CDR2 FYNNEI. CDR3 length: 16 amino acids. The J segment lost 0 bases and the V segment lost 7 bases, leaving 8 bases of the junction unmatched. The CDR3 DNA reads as TGTGCCAGCACCTACGGGGGGGGCGGCTCCTACAATGAGCAGTTCTTC. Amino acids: CASTYGGGGSYNEQFF.

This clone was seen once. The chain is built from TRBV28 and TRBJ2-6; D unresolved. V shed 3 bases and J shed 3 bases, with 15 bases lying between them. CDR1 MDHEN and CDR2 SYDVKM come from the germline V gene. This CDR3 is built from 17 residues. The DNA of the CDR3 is TGTGCCAGCAGTTTGGAGAGACATCCAGATGGGGCCAACGTCCTGACTTTC. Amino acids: CASSLERHPDGANVLTF.

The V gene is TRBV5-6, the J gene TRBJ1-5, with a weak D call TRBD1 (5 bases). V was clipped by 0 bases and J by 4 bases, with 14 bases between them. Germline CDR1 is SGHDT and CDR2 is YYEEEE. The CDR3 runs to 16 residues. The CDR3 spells CASSLGQRARNQPQHF. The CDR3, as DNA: TGTGCCAGCAGCTTGGGACAGAGGGCCCGTAATCAGCCCCAGCATTTT. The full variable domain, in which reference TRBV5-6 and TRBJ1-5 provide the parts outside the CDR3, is DAGVTQSPTHLIKTRGQQVTLRCSPKSGHDTVSWYQQALGQGPQFIFQYYEEEERQRGNFPDRFSGHQFPNYSSELNVNALLLGDSALYLCASSLGQRARNQPQHFGDGTRLSIL.

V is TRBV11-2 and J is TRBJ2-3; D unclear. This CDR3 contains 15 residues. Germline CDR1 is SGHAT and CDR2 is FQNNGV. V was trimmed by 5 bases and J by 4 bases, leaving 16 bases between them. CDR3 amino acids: CASSDRHSASDTQYF. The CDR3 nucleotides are TGTGCCAGCAGCGACCGGCACAGCGCGTCAGATACGCAGTATTTT.

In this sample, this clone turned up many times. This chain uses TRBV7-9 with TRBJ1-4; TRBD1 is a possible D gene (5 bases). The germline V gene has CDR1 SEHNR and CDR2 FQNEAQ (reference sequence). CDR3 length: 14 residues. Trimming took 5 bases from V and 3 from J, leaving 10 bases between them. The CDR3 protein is CASSRDSPNEKLFF. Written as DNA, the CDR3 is TGTGCCAGCAGCCGAGACAGCCCTAATGAAAAACTGTTTTTT.

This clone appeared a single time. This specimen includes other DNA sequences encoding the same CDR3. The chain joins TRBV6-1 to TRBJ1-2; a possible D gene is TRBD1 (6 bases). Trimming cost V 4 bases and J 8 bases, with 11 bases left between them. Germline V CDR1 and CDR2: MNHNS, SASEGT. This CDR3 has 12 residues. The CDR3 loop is CASSAGEGGYTF. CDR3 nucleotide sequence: TGTGCCAGCAGTGCAGGGGAAGGCGGCTACACCTTC.

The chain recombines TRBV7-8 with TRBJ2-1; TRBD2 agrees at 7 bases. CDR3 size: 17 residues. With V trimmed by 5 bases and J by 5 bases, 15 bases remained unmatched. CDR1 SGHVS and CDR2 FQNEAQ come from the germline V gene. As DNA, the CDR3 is TGTGCCAGCAGCCAGATCATCGGACTAGACGTGCACAATGAGCAGTTCTTC. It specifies CASSQIIGLDVHNEQFF.

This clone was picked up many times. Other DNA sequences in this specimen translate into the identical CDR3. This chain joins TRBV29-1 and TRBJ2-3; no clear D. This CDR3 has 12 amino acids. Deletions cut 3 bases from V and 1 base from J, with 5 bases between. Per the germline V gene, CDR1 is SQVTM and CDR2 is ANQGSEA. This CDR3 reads CSVESGTDTQYF. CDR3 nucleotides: TGCAGCGTTGAGTCTGGCACAGATACGCAGTATTTT.

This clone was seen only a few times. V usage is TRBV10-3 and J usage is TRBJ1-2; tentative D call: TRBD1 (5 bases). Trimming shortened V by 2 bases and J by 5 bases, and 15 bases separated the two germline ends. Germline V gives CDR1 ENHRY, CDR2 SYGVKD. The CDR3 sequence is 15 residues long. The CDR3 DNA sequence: TGTGCCATCAGTGAGCCGCCCGACAGACCGTATGGCTACACCTTC. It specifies CAISEPPDRPYGYTF.

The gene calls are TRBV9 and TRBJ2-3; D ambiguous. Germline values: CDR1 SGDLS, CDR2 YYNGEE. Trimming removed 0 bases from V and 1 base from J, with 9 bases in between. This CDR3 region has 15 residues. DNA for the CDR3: TGTGCCAGCAGCGTAGATCTGGGTGGCACAGATACGCAGTATTTT. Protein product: CASSVDLGGTDTQYF.

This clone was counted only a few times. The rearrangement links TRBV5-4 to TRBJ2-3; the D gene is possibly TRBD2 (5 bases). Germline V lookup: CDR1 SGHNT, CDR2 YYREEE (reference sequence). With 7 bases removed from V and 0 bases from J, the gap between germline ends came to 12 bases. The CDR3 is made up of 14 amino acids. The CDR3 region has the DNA TGTGCCAGCTCCGACCGAGGGAGCACAGATACGCAGTATTTT. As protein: CASSDRGSTDTQYF.

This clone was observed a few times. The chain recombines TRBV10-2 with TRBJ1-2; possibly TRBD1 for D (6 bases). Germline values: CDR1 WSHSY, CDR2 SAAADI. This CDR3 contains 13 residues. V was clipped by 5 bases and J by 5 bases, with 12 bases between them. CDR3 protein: CASSPGAIYGYTF. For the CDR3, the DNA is TGCGCCAGCAGTCCAGGGGCGATTTATGGCTACACCTTC.